What follows are 7 T cell receptor beta chains derived from one specimen sequenced in a study of cytomegalovirus exposure and HLA in healthy donors (dated 2017 in TCRdb). The method was the immunoSEQ multiplex PCR assay. A mixture of 60 forward primers for TCR Vbeta segments and 13 reverse primers for TCR Jbeta segments was used in the multiplex PCR. TCRdb carries this immuneACCESS record with in-frame sequences only. Its versions omit some clonotypes, under half of them owing to an unresolved V gene in the studies checked, with the rest unexplained. For this sample there are approximately 70,000 clones; roughly 74% appear just once. The ten biggest clones cover 20% to 25% of the sample. The sequenced material came from PBMCs. The receptors come from a woman aged 25 to 39 in good health and CMV-seropositive.

The rearrangement joins TRBV30 to TRBJ2-7, with unresolved D. V was shortened by 2 bases and J by 4 bases, with 6 bases between the two germline ends. Germline V lookup: CDR1 GTSNPN, CDR2 SVGIG (reference sequence). CDR3 length: 11 amino acids. The CDR3 sequence: CAWSIRYEQYF. The CDR3 region has the DNA TGTGCCTGGAGTATACGGTACGAGCAGTACTTC.

V and J are TRBV28 and TRBJ2-1; 15 bases align to TRBD2. Germline V gene lookup returns CDR1 MDHEN and CDR2 SYDVKM. This CDR3 is built from 17 residues. The V gene end was trimmed by 5 bases and the J gene end by 0 bases; junction bases not matched to a gene: 2. CDR3 residues: CASSEGLAGGSYNEQFF. The CDR3, as DNA: TGTGCCAGCAGTGAGGGACTAGCGGGAGGCTCCTACAATGAGCAGTTCTTC.

This chain joins TRBV30 and TRBJ1-2, with D unclear. V was pared by 2 bases and J by 5 bases, with 18 bases between. CDR3 size: 15 residues. Germline values: CDR1 GTSNPN, CDR2 SVGIG (reference sequence). The CDR3 DNA sequence: TGTGCCTGGAGTAAAGGAGGGTTAGGTCGTTATGGCTACACCTTC. Encoded protein: CAWSKGGLGRYGYTF.

In this sample, this clone turned up a few times. Here the CDR3 omits its conserved ending phenylalanine or tryptophan, so a read error is the likely source. The chain joins TRBV25-1 to TRBJ1-1; D gene unclear. The V gene's germline CDR1 is MGHDK and CDR2 SYGVNS. The CDR3 has 16 amino acids. V was clipped by 1 base and J by 4 bases, with 16 bases between them. CDR3 residues: CASSESLEGSLTEAFI. The CDR3, as DNA: TGTGCCAGCAGTGAATCCCTCGAGGGAAGCCTCACTGAAGCTTTCATT.

The rearrangement joins TRBV28 to TRBJ2-7; 7 bases are a match to TRBD2. Per germline, CDR1 MDHEN and CDR2 SYDVKM. V trimming: 3 bases; J trimming: 2 bases; junction bases outside the gene matches: 4. The CDR3 length is 14 residues. The CDR3 sequence: CASSFPGGTYEQYF. The DNA of the CDR3 is TGTGCCAGCAGTTTCCCGGGAGGTACCTACGAGCAGTACTTC. The whole variable domain, filled in from reference TRBV28 and TRBJ2-7, reads DVKVTQSSRYLVKRTGEKVFLECVQDMDHENMFWYRQDPGLGLRLIYFSYDVKMKEKGDIPEGYSVSREKKERFSLILESASTNQTSMYLCASSFPGGTYEQYFGPGTRLTVT.

V and J are TRBV6-5 and TRBJ1-1; 7 bases agree with TRBD1. The CDR3 is 13 residues long. With V trimmed by 4 bases and J by 7 bases, 6 bases remained unmatched. The germline gives CDR1 MNHEY, CDR2 SVGAGI. The CDR3 protein is CASSLQGFGEAFF. The CDR3 coding sequence is TGTGCCAGCAGTTTACAGGGGTTTGGTGAAGCTTTCTTT.

The V gene is TRBV6-5, the J gene TRBJ2-5, with 8 bases matching TRBD1. Germline CDR1 is MNHEY and CDR2 is SVGAGI. This CDR3 has 13 amino acids. Trimming cost V 6 bases and J 10 bases; bases outside gene matches: 10. The CDR3 DNA sequence: TGTGCCAGCAGCATCACAGGGGGTGAAGTCCAGTACTTC. Its translation: CASSITGGEVQYF.